One sample yielded the 9 T cell receptor beta chains listed below, sequenced in a study of cytomegalovirus exposure and HLA in healthy donors. Data came from immunoSEQ multiplex PCR; TCRdb stores just in-frame clones and leaves some out. This table has about 120,000 clones, approximately 88% appearing once. Sequenced: PBMCs. The receptors derive from a man aged 18-30 years in good health and CMV-seronegative.

This sequence joins TRBV7-2 and TRBJ2-5; 10 bases line up with TRBD2. CDR1 is SGHTA and CDR2 is FQGNSA in the germline V gene. This CDR3 spans 18 amino acids. The J segment lost 2 bases and the V segment lost 5 bases, leaving 14 bases of the junction unmatched. CDR3 residues: CASSPDPFVAGGQETQYF. The CDR3 DNA sequence: TGTGCCAGCAGCCCCGACCCCTTTGTAGCGGGGGGTCAAGAGACCCAGTACTTC. The full variable domain, rest sourced from reference TRBV7-2 and TRBJ2-5, is GAGVSQSPSNKVTEKGKDVELRCDPISGHTALYWYRQSLGQGLEFLIYFQGNSAPDKSGLPSDRFSAERTGGSVSTLTIQRTQQEDSAVYLCASSPDPFVAGGQETQYFGPGTRLLVL.

The rearrangement uses TRBV4-1 and TRBJ1-5, with 7 positions matching TRBD1. CDR1 MGHRA and CDR2 YSYEKL come from the germline V gene. The V segment lost 4 bases and the J segment 5 bases; nucleotides outside the gene matches: 5. The CDR3 is 14 residues long. The CDR3 DNA reads TGCGCCAGCAGCCTAAGTACAGGGGATCAGCCCCAGCATTTT. This gives the protein CASSLSTGDQPQHF.

The chain couples TRBV6-5 to TRBJ1-2; D gene uncertain. V was shortened by 4 bases and J by 4 bases, with 10 bases between the two germline ends. The CDR3 loop spans 13 amino acids. CDR1 and CDR2 (germline): MNHEY, SVGAGI. Written as DNA, the CDR3 is TGTGCCAGCAGTTCACAGAGCACCTATGGCTACACCTTC. The encoded protein is CASSSQSTYGYTF.

This clone was picked up a small number of times. The chain is built from TRBV30 and TRBJ2-5; D may be TRBD2 (6 bases). The CDR3 has 12 amino acids. Trimming took off 2 bases at V and 6 bases at J, with 10 bases between the two ends. Germline lookup yields CDR1 GTSNPN and CDR2 SVGIG (reference sequence). The CDR3 region is CAWSTGRKTQYF. The CDR3 DNA is TGTGCCTGGAGTACGGGGAGGAAGACCCAGTACTTC.

The chain recombines TRBV6-5 with TRBJ1-4; TRBD1 agrees at 11 bases. Germline assignment: CDR1 MNHEY and CDR2 SVGAGI. CDR3 size: 14 residues. V lost 5 bases and J lost 8; bases outside the gene matches: 4. The CDR3 protein is CASSTRDRGEKLFF. The CDR3 DNA follows: TGTGCCAGCAGTACCCGGGACAGGGGGGAAAAACTGTTTTTT.

This clone was seen a few times. The rearrangement uses TRBV6-5 and TRBJ2-5, with no clear D. This CDR3 comprises 11 residues. The V gene lost 7 bases and the J gene lost 5 bases, with 8 bases spanning the gap. CDR1 and CDR2 (germline): MNHEY, SVGAGI. The CDR3 DNA follows: TGTGCCAGCACCAGATTGGAGACCCAGTACTTC. This codes for CASTRLETQYF.

The chain carries TRBV19 and TRBJ2-1; TRBD1 matches at 10 bases. Trimming at V came to 5 bases and at J to 0 bases, leaving 7 bases not matched to a gene. This CDR3 has 17 residues. CDR1 is LNHDA and CDR2 is SQIVND in the germline V gene (reference sequence). CDR3 in DNA: TGTGCCAGTAGTCTGCCGGGACAGGGGAGCTCCTACAATGAGCAGTTCTTC. Its protein is CASSLPGQGSSYNEQFF.

The V gene is TRBV5-1, the J gene TRBJ1-1; weak D call: TRBD1 (6 bases). CDR3 length: 13 residues. Trimming pared 7 bases from V and 1 base from J, leaving 11 bases between. Germline V gene sequence: CDR1 SGHRS, CDR2 YFSETQ. The CDR3 spells CASRDTSNTEAFF. The CDR3 nucleotides are TGCGCCAGCCGGGACACGTCGAACACTGAAGCTTTCTTT.

This chain joins TRBV9 and TRBJ2-7, with D possibly being TRBD1 (6 bases). The germline gives CDR1 SGDLS, CDR2 YYNGEE. CDR3 length: 15 residues. V was cut by 0 bases and J by 2 bases, with 12 bases left in between. CDR3 DNA sequence: TGTGCCAGCAGCGTAGGGTCGACAGGTACCTACGAGCAGTACTTC. Its translation: CASSVGSTGTYEQYF.